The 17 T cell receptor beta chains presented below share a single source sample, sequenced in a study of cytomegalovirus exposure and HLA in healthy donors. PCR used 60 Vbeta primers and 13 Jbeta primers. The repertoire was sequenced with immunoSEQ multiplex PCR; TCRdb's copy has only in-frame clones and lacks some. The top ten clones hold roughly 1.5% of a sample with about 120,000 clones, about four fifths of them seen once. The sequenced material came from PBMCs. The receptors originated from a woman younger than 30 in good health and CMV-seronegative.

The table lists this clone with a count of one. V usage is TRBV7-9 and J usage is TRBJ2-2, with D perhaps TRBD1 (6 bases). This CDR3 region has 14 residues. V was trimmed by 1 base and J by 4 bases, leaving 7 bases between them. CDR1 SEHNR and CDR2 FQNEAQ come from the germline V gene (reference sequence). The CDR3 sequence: CASSLVTGTGELFF. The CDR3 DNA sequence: TGTGCCAGCAGCTTAGTGACAGGCACCGGGGAGCTGTTTTTT.

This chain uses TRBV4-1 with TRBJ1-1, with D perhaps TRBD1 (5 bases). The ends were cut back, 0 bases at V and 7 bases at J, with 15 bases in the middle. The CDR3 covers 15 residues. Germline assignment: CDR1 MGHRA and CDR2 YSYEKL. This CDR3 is CASSQEGRQQNEAFF. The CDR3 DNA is TGCGCCAGCAGCCAAGAAGGCCGACAGCAAAATGAAGCTTTCTTT.

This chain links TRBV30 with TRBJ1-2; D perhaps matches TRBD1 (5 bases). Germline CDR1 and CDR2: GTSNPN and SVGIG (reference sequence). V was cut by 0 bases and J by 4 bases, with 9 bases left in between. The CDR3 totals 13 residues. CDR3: CAWSVRVSYGYTF. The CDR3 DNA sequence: TGTGCCTGGAGTGTCAGGGTCTCCTATGGCTACACCTTC.

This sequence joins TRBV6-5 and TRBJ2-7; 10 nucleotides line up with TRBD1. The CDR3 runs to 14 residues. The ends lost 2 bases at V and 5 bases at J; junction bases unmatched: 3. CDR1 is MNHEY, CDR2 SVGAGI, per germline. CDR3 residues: CASSYPGTGDEQYF. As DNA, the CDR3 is TGTGCCAGCAGTTACCCCGGGACAGGGGACGAGCAGTACTTC.

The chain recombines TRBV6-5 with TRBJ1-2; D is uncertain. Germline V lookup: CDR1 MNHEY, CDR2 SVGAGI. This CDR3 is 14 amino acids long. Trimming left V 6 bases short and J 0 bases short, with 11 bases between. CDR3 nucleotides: TGTGCCAGCAGCGGACTGCTCACTAACTATGGCTACACCTTC. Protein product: CASSGLLTNYGYTF.

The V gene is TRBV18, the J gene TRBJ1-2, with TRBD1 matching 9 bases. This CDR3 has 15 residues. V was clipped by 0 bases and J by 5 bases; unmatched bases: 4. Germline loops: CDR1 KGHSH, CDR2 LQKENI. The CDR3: CASSPPAGQGYGYTF. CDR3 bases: TGTGCCAGCTCACCACCGGCTGGACAGGGGTATGGCTACACCTTC.

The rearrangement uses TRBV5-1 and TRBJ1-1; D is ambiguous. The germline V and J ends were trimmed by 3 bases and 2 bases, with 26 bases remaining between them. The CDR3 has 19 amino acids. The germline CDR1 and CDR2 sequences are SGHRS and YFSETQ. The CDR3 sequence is CASSYDRVAGSSSNTEAFF. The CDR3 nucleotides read TGCGCCAGCAGCTACGATCGCGTTGCAGGCAGTTCTTCTAACACTGAAGCTTTCTTT.

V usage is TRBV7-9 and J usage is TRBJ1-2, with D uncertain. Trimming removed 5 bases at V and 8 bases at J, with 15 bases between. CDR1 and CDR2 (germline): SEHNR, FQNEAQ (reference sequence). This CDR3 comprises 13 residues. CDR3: CASSRGRSGGYTF. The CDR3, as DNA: TGTGCCAGCAGCCGCGGAAGAAGTGGCGGCTACACCTTC.

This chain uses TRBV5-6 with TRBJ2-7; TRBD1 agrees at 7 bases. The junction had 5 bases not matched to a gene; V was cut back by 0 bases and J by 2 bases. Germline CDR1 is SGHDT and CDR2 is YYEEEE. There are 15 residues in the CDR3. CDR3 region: CASSLGTGGPYEQYF. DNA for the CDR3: TGTGCCAGCAGCTTGGGGACAGGAGGACCCTACGAGCAGTACTTC.

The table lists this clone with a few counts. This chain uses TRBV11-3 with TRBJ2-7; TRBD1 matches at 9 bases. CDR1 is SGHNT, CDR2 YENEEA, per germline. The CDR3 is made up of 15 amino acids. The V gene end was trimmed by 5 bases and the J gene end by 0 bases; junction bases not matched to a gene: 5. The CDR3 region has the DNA TGTGCCAGCAGCCAAAAGGGACAGGGCTCCTACGAGCAGTACTTC. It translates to CASSQKGQGSYEQYF. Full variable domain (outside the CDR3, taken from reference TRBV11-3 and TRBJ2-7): EAGVVQSPRYKIIEKKQPVAFWCNPISGHNTLYWYLQNLGQGPELLIRYENEEAVDDSQLPKDRFSAERLKGVDSTLKIQPAELGDSAVYLCASSQKGQGSYEQYFGPGTRLTVT.

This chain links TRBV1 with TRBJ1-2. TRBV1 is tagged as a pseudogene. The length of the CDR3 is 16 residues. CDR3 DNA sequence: TGCACCAGCAGCCAAGATCTTAAGGCGGAGCTAGATGGCTACACCTTC. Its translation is CTSSQDLKAELDGYTF.

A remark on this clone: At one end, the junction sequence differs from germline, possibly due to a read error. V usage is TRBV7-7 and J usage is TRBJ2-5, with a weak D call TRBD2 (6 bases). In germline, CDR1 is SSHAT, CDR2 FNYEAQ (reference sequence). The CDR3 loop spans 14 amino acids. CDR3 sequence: CASSFGGFQETQYF. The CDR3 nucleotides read TGTGCTAGCAGCTTCGGGGGATTCCAAGAGACCCAGTACTTC.

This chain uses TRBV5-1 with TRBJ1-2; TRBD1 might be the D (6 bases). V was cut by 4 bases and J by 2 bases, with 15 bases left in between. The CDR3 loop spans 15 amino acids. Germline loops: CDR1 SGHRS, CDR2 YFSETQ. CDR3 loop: CASSDTGFANYGYTF. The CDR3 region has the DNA TGCGCCAGCAGCGACACAGGGTTCGCCAACTATGGCTACACCTTC.

The CDR3 sequence is CASSTGGLGNTIYF. The DNA for the CDR3 is TGTGCCAGCAGTACAGGGGGCCTTGGAAACACCATATATTTT. The genes are TRBV5-8 and TRBJ1-3; TRBD1 agrees at 9 bases. Losses at the gene ends were 5 bases for V and 3 bases for J; bases not matched to a gene: 3. CDR3 length: 14 amino acids. Germline CDR1 is SGHTS and CDR2 is YDEGEE.

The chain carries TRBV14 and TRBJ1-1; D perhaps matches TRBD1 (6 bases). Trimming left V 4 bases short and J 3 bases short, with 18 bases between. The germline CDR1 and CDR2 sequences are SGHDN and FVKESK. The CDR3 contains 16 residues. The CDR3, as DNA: TGTGCCAGCAGCCCGGATCTAGGGGGTCTTTACACTGAAGCTTTCTTT. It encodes CASSPDLGGLYTEAFF.

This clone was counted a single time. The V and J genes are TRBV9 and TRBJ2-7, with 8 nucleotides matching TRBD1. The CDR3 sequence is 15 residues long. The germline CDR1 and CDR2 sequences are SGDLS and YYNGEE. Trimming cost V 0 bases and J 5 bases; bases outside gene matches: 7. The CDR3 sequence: CASSVDAGGLDEQYF. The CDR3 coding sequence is TGTGCCAGCAGCGTAGACGCAGGGGGCCTTGACGAGCAGTACTTC. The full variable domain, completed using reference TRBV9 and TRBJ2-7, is DSGVTQTPKHLITATGQRVTLRCSPRSGDLSVYWYQQSLDQGLQFLIQYYNGEERAKGNILERFSAQQFPDLHSELNLSSLELGDSALYFCASSVDAGGLDEQYFGPGTRLTVT.

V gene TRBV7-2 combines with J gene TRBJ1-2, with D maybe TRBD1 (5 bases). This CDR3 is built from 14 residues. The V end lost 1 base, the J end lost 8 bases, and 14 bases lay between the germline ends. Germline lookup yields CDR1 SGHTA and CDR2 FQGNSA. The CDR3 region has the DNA TGTGCCAGCAGCTTAGAAGCGAGGGGAGGAGGCTACACCTTC. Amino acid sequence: CASSLEARGGGYTF.